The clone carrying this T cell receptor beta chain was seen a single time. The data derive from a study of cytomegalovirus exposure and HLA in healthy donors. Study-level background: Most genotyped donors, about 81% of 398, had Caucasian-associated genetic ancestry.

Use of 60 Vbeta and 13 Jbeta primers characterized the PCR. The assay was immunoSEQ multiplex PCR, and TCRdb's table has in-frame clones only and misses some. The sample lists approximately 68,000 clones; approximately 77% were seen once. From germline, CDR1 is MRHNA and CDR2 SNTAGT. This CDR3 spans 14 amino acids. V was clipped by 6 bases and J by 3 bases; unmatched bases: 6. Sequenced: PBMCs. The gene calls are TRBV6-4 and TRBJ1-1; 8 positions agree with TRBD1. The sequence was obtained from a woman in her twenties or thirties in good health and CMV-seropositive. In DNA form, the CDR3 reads TGTGCCAGCAGGCCAGGGGGCAAGGACACTGAAGCTTTCTTT. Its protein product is CASRPGGKDTEAFF.